This record looks at one T cell receptor beta chain sequence and its context. Its antigen is unknown. Different DNA sequences within this sample yield the same CDR3. CD45RO-negative, CCR7-positively selected cells formed the naive CD8 fraction, excluding terminally differentiated effector memory CD45RA+ cells. Assay used: immunoSEQ multiplex PCR; TCRdb lists only in-frame clones, some missing. The table records some 2.1 million clones, around 96% of them present only once. The germline CDR1 and CDR2 sequences are SGDLS and YYNGEE. The CDR3 is 15 amino acids. V shed 4 bases, J shed 0 bases, and the junction held 6 bases outside the gene matches. This record belongs to a study of shared clonotypes between healthy human individuals. Study details: The people who gave samples were a couple of women and a few men aged 18 to 49.

Study-level points and caveats: Rarefaction demonstrated incomplete sorted-subset sequencing despite large depth. The sharing of 4% to 5.5% of naive CD4 clonotypes was seen across a handful of donors.

The receptor was derived from a man between 18 and 29 years old in good health. Source material: naive CD8+ T cells sorted from blood. This sequence joins TRBV9 and TRBJ2-7; TRBD1 matches 8 bases. The CDR3 nucleotides read TGTGCCAGCAGCCCCCGGACAGGGAGCTCCTACGAGCAGTACTTC. Residues: CASSPRTGSSYEQYF.